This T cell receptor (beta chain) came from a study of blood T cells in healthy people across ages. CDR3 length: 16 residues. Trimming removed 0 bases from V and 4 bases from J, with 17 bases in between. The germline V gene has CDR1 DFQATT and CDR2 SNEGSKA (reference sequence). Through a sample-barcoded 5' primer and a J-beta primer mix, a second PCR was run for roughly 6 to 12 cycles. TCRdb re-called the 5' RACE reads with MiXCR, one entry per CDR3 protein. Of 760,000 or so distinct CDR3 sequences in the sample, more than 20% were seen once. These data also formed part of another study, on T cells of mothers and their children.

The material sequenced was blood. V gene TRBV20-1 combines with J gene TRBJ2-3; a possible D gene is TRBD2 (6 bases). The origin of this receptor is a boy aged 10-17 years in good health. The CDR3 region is CSARDIGTGGADTQYF. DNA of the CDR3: TGCAGTGCTAGAGATATAGGGACCGGGGGTGCAGATACGCAGTATTTT.